This TCR beta chain derives from a study of T-cell reconstitution after alpha-beta-depleted transplantation in children. Unique molecular identifiers tagged the TCRbeta library. TCRdb re-called the PCR reads with MiXCR, one entry per CDR3 protein. Of 330,000 or so distinct CDR3 sequences in the sample, 10% were seen once. This clonotype was detected ten times or more. This TCR was sampled from a boy younger than two with acute myeloid leukemia, due to receive a stem cell transplant. This sample comprised PBMCs, obtained before TCRalphabeta/CD19-depleted stem cell transplant.

In DNA form, the CDR3 reads TGTGCCAGCAGCCAAGAAGGTCGGGGGCAGGAGTTCTTC. Translated, it gives CASSQEGRGQEFF. The rearrangement uses TRBV3-1 and TRBJ2-1, with D tentatively TRBD1 or TRBD2 (6 bases each). V was shortened by 0 bases and J by 14 bases, with 14 bases between the two germline ends. Germline V CDR1 and CDR2: LGHDT, YNNKEL (reference sequence). The CDR3 totals 13 residues.